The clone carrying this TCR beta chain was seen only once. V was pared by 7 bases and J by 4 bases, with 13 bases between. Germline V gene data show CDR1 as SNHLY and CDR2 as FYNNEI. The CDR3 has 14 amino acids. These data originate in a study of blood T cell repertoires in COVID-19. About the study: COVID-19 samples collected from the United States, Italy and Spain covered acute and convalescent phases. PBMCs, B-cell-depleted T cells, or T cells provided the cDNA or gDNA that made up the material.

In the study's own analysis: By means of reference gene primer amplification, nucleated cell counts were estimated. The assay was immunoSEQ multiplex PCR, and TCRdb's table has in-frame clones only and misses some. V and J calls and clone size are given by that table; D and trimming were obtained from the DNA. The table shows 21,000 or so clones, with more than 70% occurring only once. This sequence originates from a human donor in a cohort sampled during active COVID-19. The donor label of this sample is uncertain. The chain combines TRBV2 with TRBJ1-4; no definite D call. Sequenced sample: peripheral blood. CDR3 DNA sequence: TGTGCCAGCACCCAGACGGCGGATAATGAAAAACTGTTTTTT. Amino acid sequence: CASTQTADNEKLFF.